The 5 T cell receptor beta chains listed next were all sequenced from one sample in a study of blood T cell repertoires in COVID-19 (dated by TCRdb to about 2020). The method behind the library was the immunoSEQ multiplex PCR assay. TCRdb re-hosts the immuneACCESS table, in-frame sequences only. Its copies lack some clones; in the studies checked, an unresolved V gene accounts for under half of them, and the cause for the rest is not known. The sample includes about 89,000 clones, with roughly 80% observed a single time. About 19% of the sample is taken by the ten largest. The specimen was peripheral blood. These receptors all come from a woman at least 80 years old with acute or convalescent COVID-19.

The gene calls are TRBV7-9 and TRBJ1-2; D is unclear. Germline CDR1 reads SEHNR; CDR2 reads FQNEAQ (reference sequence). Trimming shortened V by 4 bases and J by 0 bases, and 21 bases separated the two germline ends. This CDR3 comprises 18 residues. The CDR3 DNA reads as TGTGCCAGCAGCTCCCCTTTACGCGGCTCCTCATCTAACTATGGCTACACCTTC. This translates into CASSSPLRGSSSNYGYTF.

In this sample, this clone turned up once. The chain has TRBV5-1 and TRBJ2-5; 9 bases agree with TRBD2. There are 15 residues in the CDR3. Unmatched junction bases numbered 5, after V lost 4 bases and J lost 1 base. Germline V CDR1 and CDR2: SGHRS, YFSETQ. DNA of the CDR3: TGCGCCAGCAGCCTTCTAGCGGGGCCCCAAGAGACCCAGTACTTC. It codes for CASSLLAGPQETQYF.

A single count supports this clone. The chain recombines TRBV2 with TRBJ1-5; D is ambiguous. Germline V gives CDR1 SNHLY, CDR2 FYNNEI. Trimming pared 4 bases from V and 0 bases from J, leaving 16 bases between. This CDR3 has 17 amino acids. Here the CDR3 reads CASSVWAVALSNQPQHF. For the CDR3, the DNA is TGTGCCAGCAGTGTATGGGCAGTGGCGCTTAGCAATCAGCCCCAGCATTTT.

CDR3 sequence (DNA): TGCGCCAGTAGGAGGGTAACTAATGAAAAACTGTTTTTT. Its translation: CASRRVTNEKLFF. The J gene is TRBJ1-4, the V gene TRBV5-1; D ambiguous. In germline, CDR1 is SGHRS, CDR2 YFSETQ. The V end was cut by 8 bases, the J end by 1 base, with 9 bases between. This CDR3 is built from 13 residues.

Here the CDR3 reads CASSLGDYLNIQYF. The CDR3 DNA reads as TGCGCCAGCAGCTTGGGGGACTACTTAAACATTCAGTACTTC. V gene TRBV5-1 combines with J gene TRBJ2-4; 7 bases are shared with TRBD2. Germline V gene data show CDR1 as SGHRS and CDR2 as YFSETQ. The CDR3 has 14 residues. Trimming cost V 0 bases and J 6 bases; bases outside gene matches: 3. Supplemented by reference TRBV5-1 and TRBJ2-4, the full variable domain reads KAGVTQTPRYLIKTRGQQVTLSCSPISGHRSVSWYQQTPGQGLQFLFEYFSETQRNKGNFPGRFSGRQFSNSRSEMNVSTLELGDSALYLCASSLGDYLNIQYFGAGTRLSVL.